Detailed here is one TCR beta chain. Its cognate antigen is unknown. This sample was included in a study of CD8 T cells in ankylosing spondylitis. Study-level results: Reportedly, matched ankylosing spondylitis synovial fluid was significantly enriched for disease-linked clones. Blood of patients with ankylosing spondylitis appeared to be characterized by a TCR beta motif of roughly eight highly homologous variants.

TCRdb reanalysed the 5' RACE reads using MiXCR and keeps one entry per CDR3 protein. The table records about 300,000 distinct CDR3 sequences, around 10% of them present only once. V gave up 6 bases and J gave up 6 bases, with 9 bases separating them. Germline lookup yields CDR1 DFQATT and CDR2 SNEGSKA (reference sequence). This CDR3 comprises 10 residues. The chain links TRBV20-1 to TRBJ2-7, with D perhaps matching TRBD1 (5 bases). Specimen: blood, either unsorted or a sorted T cell fraction (not recorded which). The receptor's source is a female donor with ankylosing spondylitis or in good health (not recorded which). Here the CDR3 DNA reads TGCAGTGCCAGACAGTCCGAGCAGTACTTC. Its translation: CSARQSEQYF.